A selection of T cell receptor beta chains follows, all from one sample in a study of blood T cell repertoires in COVID-19. TCRdb's table, derived via immunoSEQ multiplex PCR, lists solely in-frame clones and lacks some. The sample includes 160,000 or so clones, around nine tenths seen only once; the top ten take 6% to 8.5%. Sequencing was performed on PBMCs or T cells enriched from blood (not recorded which). The receptor set was obtained from a woman aged 45-65 years who had recovered from COVID-19. Each CDR3 is given with its conserved first and last residue. A D gene is named only where the DNA matches it firmly. Rows may omit the clone size; those that give it use once, few, many or a size class.

clone_size j_call v_call d_call cdr3_aa cdr3_nt
NA TRBJ2-5 TRBV5-1 NA CASTADLQETQYF TGCGCCAGCACCGCGGACTTACAAGAGACCCAGTACTTC
NA TRBJ1-1 TRBV4-2 NA CASSQVQGNTEAFF TGTGCCAGCAGCCAAGTACAGGGGAACACTGAAGCTTTCTTT
NA TRBJ2-2 TRBV15 TRBD2 CATSRDSGGIFAGELFF TGTGCCACCAGCAGAGATAGCGGGGGGATTTTCGCCGGGGAGCTGTTTTTT
NA TRBJ2-6 TRBV9 TRBD1 CASSVVGQGANVLTF TGTGCCAGCAGCGTAGTGGGACAGGGCGCCAACGTCCTGACTTTC
NA TRBJ2-2 TRBV5-1 TRBD2 CASSLIAGANTGELFF TGCGCCAGCAGCTTGATAGCGGGGGCCAACACCGGGGAGCTGTTTTTT
once TRBJ2-2 TRBV14 TRBD2 CASSHSRWTSGTGELFF TGTGCCAGCAGCCACTCAAGGTGGACTAGCGGCACCGGGGAGCTGTTTTTT
NA TRBJ2-7 TRBV19 NA CASGWGDYSYEQYF TGTGCCAGCGGGTGGGGGGATTATTCCTACGAGCAGTACTTC
NA TRBJ2-5 TRBV5-6 NA CASSLSASPRGETQYF TGTGCCAGCAGCTTGAGTGCGAGCCCTAGGGGAGAGACCCAGTACTTC
NA TRBJ2-7 TRBV7-8 TRBD2 CASSARDYYEQYF TGTGCCAGCAGCGCCCGGGACTACTACGAGCAGTACTTC
NA TRBJ2-1 TRBV7-9 NA CASSLGAALYNEQFF TGTGCCAGCAGCTTAGGGGCTGCGCTCTACAATGAGCAGTTCTTC
NA TRBJ1-1 TRBV29-1 TRBD1 CSVNTWDRGNTEAFF TGCAGCGTTAATACCTGGGACAGGGGCAACACTGAAGCTTTCTTT
NA TRBJ2-2 TRBV4-2 NA CASSQGQRGGELFF TGTGCCAGCAGCCAAGGCCAGAGAGGCGGGGAGCTGTTTTTT
NA TRBJ2-3 TRBV29-1 TRBD2 CSLRTSGGVGDTQYF TGCAGCCTCAGGACTAGCGGGGGGGTTGGAGATACGCAGTATTTT
few TRBJ1-2 TRBV4-1 NA CASSQDWAASISYGYTF TGCGCCAGCAGCCAAGATTGGGCAGCCAGTATTTCCTATGGCTACACCTTC
NA TRBJ2-7 TRBV3-1/TRBV3-2 TRBD2 CASSQGLAGRYEQYF TGTGCCAGCAGCCAAGGACTAGCGGGGCGCTACGAGCAGTACTTC
NA TRBJ1-1 TRBV4-3 NA CASSQIRNTEAFF TGCGCCAGCAGCCAAATTAGGAACACTGAAGCTTTCTTT
NA TRBJ2-3 TRBV2 TRBD1 CAQRGRGDTQYF TGTGCCCAAAGGGGGCGCGGGGATACGCAGTATTTT
once TRBJ2-1 TRBV19 NA CATEYGGEQFF TGTGCCACCGAGTACGGCGGTGAGCAGTTCTTC
NA TRBJ2-1 TRBV2 NA CASSERGPGDHYNEQFF TGTGCCAGCAGTGAACGGGGACCGGGGGACCACTACAATGAGCAGTTCTTC
NA TRBJ1-2 TRBV6-5 TRBD1 CASIRDRGRYGYTF TGTGCCAGCATTAGGGACAGGGGCCGCTATGGCTACACCTTC
once TRBJ2-2 TRBV6-5 NA CASSYGRVDTGELFF TGTGCCAGCAGTTACGGCAGGGTTGACACCGGGGAGCTGTTTTTT
NA TRBJ2-7 TRBV4-3 TRBD1 CASSLGQGAYEQYF TGCGCCAGCAGCCTGGGACAGGGAGCCTACGAGCAGTACTTC
NA TRBJ1-3 TRBV7-2 TRBD1 CASSSSRDRGVGNTIYF TGTGCCAGCAGCTCCTCCCGGGACAGGGGAGTCGGAAACACCATATATTTT
NA TRBJ1-2 TRBV6-2/TRBV6-3 NA CASSSTARYTF TGTGCCAGCAGTTCGACAGCCCGCTACACCTTC
NA TRBJ1-2 TRBV18 NA CASSPGSANYGYTF TGTGCCAGCTCACCAGGCAGCGCTAACTATGGCTACACCTTC
once TRBJ2-3 TRBV4-3 TRBD2 CASSPALLAGEADTQYF TGCGCCAGCAGCCCAGCTCTCCTAGCGGGGGAGGCAGATACGCAGTATTTT
NA TRBJ2-7 TRBV7-2 TRBD1 CASSLVGAGQGWYEQYF TGTGCCAGCAGCTTAGTGGGTGCGGGACAGGGTTGGTACGAGCAGTACTTC
NA TRBJ1-5 TRBV19 NA CASSEAGANQPQHF TGTGCCAGTAGTGAGGCAGGGGCTAATCAGCCCCAGCATTTT
NA TRBJ2-7 TRBV5-6 NA CASSLVGHEQYF TGTGCCAGCAGCTTGGTGGGGCACGAGCAGTACTTC